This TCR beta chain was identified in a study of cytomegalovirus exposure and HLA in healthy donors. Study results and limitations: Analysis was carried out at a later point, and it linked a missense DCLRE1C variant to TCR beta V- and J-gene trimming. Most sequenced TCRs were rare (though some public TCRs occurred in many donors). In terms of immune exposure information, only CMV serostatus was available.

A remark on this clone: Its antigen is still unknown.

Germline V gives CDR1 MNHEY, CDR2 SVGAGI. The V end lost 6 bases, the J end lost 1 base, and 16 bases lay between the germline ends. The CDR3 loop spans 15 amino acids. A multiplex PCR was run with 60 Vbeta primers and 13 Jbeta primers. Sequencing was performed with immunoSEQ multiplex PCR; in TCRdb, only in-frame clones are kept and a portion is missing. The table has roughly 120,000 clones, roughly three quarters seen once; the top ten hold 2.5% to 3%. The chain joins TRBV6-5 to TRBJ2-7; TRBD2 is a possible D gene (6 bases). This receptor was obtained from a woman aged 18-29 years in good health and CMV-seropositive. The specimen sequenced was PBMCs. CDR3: CASSYGLGLSYEQYF. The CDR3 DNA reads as TGTGCCAGCAGCTACGGCTTGGGACTTTCCTACGAGCAGTACTTC.